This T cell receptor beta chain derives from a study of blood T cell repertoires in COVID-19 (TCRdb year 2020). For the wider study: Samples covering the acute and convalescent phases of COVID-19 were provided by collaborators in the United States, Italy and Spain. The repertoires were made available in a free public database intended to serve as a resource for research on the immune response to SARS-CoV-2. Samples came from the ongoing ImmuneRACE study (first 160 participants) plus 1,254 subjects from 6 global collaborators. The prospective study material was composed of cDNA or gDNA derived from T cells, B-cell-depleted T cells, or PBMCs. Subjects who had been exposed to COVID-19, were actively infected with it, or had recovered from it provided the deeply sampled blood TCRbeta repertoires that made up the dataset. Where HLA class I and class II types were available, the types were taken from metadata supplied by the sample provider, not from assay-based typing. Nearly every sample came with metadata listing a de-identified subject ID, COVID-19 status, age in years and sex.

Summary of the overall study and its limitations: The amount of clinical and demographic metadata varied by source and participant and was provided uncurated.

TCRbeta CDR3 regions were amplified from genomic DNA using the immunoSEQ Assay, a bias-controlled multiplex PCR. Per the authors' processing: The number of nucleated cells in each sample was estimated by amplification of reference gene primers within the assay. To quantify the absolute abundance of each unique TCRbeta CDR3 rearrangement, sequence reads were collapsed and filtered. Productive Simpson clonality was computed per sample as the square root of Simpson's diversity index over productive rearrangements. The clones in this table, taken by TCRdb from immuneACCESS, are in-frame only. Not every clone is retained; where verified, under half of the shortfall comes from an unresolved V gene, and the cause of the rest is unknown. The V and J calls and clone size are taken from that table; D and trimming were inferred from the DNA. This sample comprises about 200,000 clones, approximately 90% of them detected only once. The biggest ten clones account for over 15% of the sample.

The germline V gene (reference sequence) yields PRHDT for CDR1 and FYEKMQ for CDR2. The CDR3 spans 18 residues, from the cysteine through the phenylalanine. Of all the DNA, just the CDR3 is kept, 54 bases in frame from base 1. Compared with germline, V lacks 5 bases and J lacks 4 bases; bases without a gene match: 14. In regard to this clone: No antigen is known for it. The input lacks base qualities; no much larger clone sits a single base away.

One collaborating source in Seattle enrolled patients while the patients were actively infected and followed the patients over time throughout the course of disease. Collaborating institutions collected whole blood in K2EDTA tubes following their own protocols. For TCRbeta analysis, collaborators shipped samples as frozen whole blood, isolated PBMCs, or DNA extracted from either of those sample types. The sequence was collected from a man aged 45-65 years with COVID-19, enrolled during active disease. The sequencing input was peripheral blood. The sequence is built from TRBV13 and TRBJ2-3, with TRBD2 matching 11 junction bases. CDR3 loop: CASSGSVAGGRSADTQYF. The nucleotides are TGTGCCAGCAGCGGCTCGGTAGCGGGGGGGCGATCCGCAGATACGCAGTATTTT.